The clone carrying this TCR beta chain was seen repeatedly, ten times or more. Its target is unknown. The data stem from a study of T cells in Graves' hyperthyroidism and ophthalmopathy. At the level of the study: Staff took peripheral blood when the initial diagnosis was made, before any treatment began. Whole-study results and caveats: Ophthalmopathy and stable hyperthyroidism were separated by a 13 V-J model.

This CDR3 spans 14 amino acids. V lost 6 bases and J lost 5, with 14 bases in between. Germline CDR1 is SNHLY and CDR2 is FYNNEI. Each person with ophthalmopathy scored at least 3 on the Clinical Activity Score, reached NOSPECS grade 4 or higher, and had been ill under 3 months. The PBMCs were taken from roughly 10 ml of fresh peripheral blood. Using RNA transcripts as the source, TCR beta CDR3 regions were amplified. In the first-round RT-PCR of the TCR CDR3, the HTBI primer set was used. Using its own MiXCR run on the multiplex PCR reads, TCRdb lists one record per CDR3 protein. The data show some 500,000 distinct CDR3 sequences, 16% seen once.

This chain uses TRBV2 with TRBJ1-5; possibly TRBD1 for D (6 bases). The TCR comes from a woman younger than 45 with Graves' ophthalmopathy. Sequencing was carried out using blood. CDR3 coding DNA: TGTGCCAGCAGGGTGGGACACGGGGATCAGCCCCAGCATTTT. Its translation is CASRVGHGDQPQHF.